The sequence of this T cell receptor (beta chain) was determined in a study of shared clonotypes between healthy human individuals. Method: immunoSEQ multiplex PCR; TCRdb's copy keeps in-frame clones and lacks some. The data show around 720,000 clones, around 73% seen once. This CDR3 has 16 amino acids. Germline-derived CDR1 and CDR2 are KGHSH and LQKENI. J was trimmed by 3 bases and V by 3 bases; bases with no gene match: 5. This clonotype originated in a woman in her twenties or thirties in good health. Material for sequencing was memory CD4+ T cells sorted from blood. This sample's subset: CD45RA-negative fraction. This chain uses TRBV18 with TRBJ2-2; TRBD1 agrees at 9 bases. The CDR3 protein is CASSPMTGGDTGELFF. The DNA for the CDR3 is TGTGCCAGCTCACCGATGACAGGGGGGGACACCGGGGAGCTGTTTTTT.